The T cell receptor beta chain described here comes from a study of shared clonotypes between healthy human individuals. Trimming at V came to 7 bases and at J to 3 bases, leaving 5 bases not matched to a gene. The germline V gene encodes CDR1 SQVTM and CDR2 ANQGSEA. The CDR3 has 14 amino acids. As regards this clone: Its cognate antigen is unknown. At the DNA level, this CDR3 is encoded by other sequences in the same sample as well.

The method was immunoSEQ multiplex PCR; TCRdb's version includes in-frame clones alone and lacks a portion of them. The repertoire holds about 1.5 million clones, with around 97% as singletons. Whole-study results and caveats: What rarefaction showed was incomplete sorted-subset sequencing despite large depth. Naive subsets generally exceeded memory subsets in estimated richness.

The sample consisted of naive CD4+ T cells sorted from blood. The subset is: CD45RA+ positively selected. The chain uses TRBV29-1 and TRBJ2-3; 12 nucleotides agree with TRBD2. This receptor was obtained from a man aged 25 to 40 in good health. The CDR3 nucleotides are TGCAGCGCCGCGACTAGCGGGAGTACAGATACGCAGTATTTT. Translating it yields CSAATSGSTDTQYF.